These 17 T cell receptor beta chains were all obtained from the same sample, sequenced in a study of T cell responses to AZD1222 COVID-19 vaccine. TCRdb keeps only in-frame clones here, not all; method: immunoSEQ multiplex PCR. The sample holds approximately 110,000 clones, about 90% seen once. Sequenced material: peripheral blood, taken on day 0 of AZD1222 vaccination. These TCRs come from an adult in good health.

The chain uses TRBV7-9 and TRBJ2-5; 10 bases are shared with TRBD1. The CDR3 has 16 residues. Germline lookup yields CDR1 SEHNR and CDR2 FQNEAQ (reference sequence). V trimming: 5 bases; J trimming: 1 base; junction bases outside the gene matches: 7. CDR3: CASSKVGQGSQETQYF. The DNA of the CDR3 is TGTGCCAGCAGCAAAGTGGGACAGGGGTCCCAAGAGACCCAGTACTTC.

This clone is a singleton in its sample. The chain couples TRBV7-3 to TRBJ2-1; D is uncertain. This CDR3 region has 15 residues. Germline CDR1 and CDR2: SGHTA and FQGTGA. Trimming took off 5 bases at V and 4 bases at J, with 15 bases between the two ends. DNA of the CDR3: TGTGCCAGCAGCCCCGGGTCCTCCTTTTACAATGAGCAGTTCTTC. Amino acids: CASSPGSSFYNEQFF.

This clone appeared a single time. The chain links TRBV11-3 to TRBJ2-1; TRBD2 matches at 7 bases. Trimming cost V 2 bases and J 1 base; bases outside gene matches: 2. The CDR3 covers 15 residues. Germline lookup yields CDR1 SGHNT and CDR2 YENEEA. DNA of the CDR3: TGTGCCAGCAGCTTAAGCGGGAATTCCTACAATGAGCAGTTCTTC. Protein sequence: CASSLSGNSYNEQFF. Full variable domain (missing parts from reference TRBV11-3 and TRBJ2-1): EAGVVQSPRYKIIEKKQPVAFWCNPISGHNTLYWYLQNLGQGPELLIRYENEEAVDDSQLPKDRFSAERLKGVDSTLKIQPAELGDSAVYLCASSLSGNSYNEQFFGPGTRLTVL.

The V gene is TRBV10-2, the J gene TRBJ2-7; 9 bases are shared with TRBD1. Germline trimming cut 4 bases from V and 3 bases from J; bases unmatched to any gene: 4. CDR3 length: 14 amino acids. Germline CDR1 reads WSHSY; CDR2 reads SAAADI. In DNA, the CDR3 is TGCGCCAGCAGTGGTACAGGGGGCTTCTACGAGCAGTACTTC. Protein product: CASSGTGGFYEQYF.

This clone occurred once. This sequence joins TRBV18 and TRBJ2-7; D gene unclear. There are 11 residues in the CDR3. Trimming left V 1 base short and J 3 bases short, with 1 base between. The V gene's germline CDR1 is KGHSH and CDR2 LQKENI. CDR3 loop: CASSPLYEQYF. In DNA form, the CDR3 reads TGTGCCAGCTCACCACTCTACGAGCAGTACTTC.

This chain links TRBV6-4 with TRBJ2-3; the match to TRBD2 covers 11 bases. V shed 8 bases, J shed 4 bases, and the junction held 8 bases outside the gene matches. CDR3 length: 15 amino acids. Germline loops: CDR1 MRHNA, CDR2 SNTAGT. CDR3 bases: TGTGCCAGCCGGAATAGCGGGGGGGCGGCAGATACGCAGTATTTT. Translation gives CASRNSGGAADTQYF.

This clone occurred once. The genes are TRBV28 and TRBJ1-1, with 10 bases aligning to TRBD1. Germline CDR1 is MDHEN and CDR2 is SYDVKM. V lost 7 bases to trimming and J lost 1 base; unmatched junction nucleotides: 6. CDR3 size: 15 residues. CDR3 DNA sequence: TGTGCCAGCACCGGACAGGGGGGGTGGAACACTGAAGCTTTCTTT. Its translation is CASTGQGGWNTEAFF.

The V gene is TRBV28, the J gene TRBJ1-4; no reliable D call. This CDR3 has 12 amino acids. Trimming left V 1 base short and J 8 bases short, with 5 bases between. Per germline, CDR1 MDHEN and CDR2 SYDVKM. The CDR3 loop reads CASSLSGEKLFF. In DNA, the CDR3 is TGTGCCAGCAGTTTATCCGGGGAAAAACTGTTTTTT.

The genes are TRBV2 and TRBJ2-5; 14 bases are shared with TRBD2. CDR1 is SNHLY and CDR2 is FYNNEI in the germline V gene. V was pared by 2 bases and J by 6 bases, with 8 bases of the junction left unmatched. This CDR3 contains 17 residues. The CDR3 spells CASSERTSGGTFKTQYF. CDR3 in DNA: TGTGCCAGCAGTGAAAGGACTAGCGGGGGGACCTTTAAGACCCAGTACTTC.

The chain uses TRBV18 and TRBJ1-2; D gene ambiguous. Between the trimmed V and J ends, which lost 1 base and 4 bases, there was a span of 13 bases. Germline CDR1 and CDR2: KGHSH and LQKENI. This CDR3 is 15 amino acids long. CDR3 DNA sequence: TGTGCCAGCTCACCACTAGACATGGTAGGCTATGGCTACACCTTC. It translates to CASSPLDMVGYGYTF.

This chain uses TRBV7-2 with TRBJ2-5, with TRBD2 matching over 7 bases. After removal of 3 bases from V and 1 base from J, the junction contained 5 bases not matched to a gene. Per germline, CDR1 SGHTA and CDR2 FQGNSA. The CDR3 consists of 15 residues. The CDR3 sequence: CASSFGGGGQETQYF. CDR3 DNA sequence: TGTGCCAGCAGCTTCGGCGGCGGGGGCCAAGAGACCCAGTACTTC.

The V call is TRBV19, the J call TRBJ1-6; the D gene is possibly TRBD1 (6 bases). The CDR3 covers 13 residues. The germline V and J ends were trimmed by 0 bases and 10 bases, with 7 bases remaining between them. Per the germline V gene, CDR1 is LNHDA and CDR2 is SQIVND (reference sequence). The CDR3 here is CASSIDRGSPLHF. The CDR3 nucleotides read TGTGCCAGTAGTATAGACAGGGGATCACCCCTCCACTTT.

This chain uses TRBV7-2 with TRBJ2-7; D uncertain. Trimming removed 1 base from V and 1 base from J, with 8 bases in between. This CDR3 contains 14 residues. CDR1 and CDR2 from the germline V gene are SGHTA and FQGNSA. This CDR3 is CASSLVIGSYEQYF. DNA for the CDR3: TGTGCCAGCAGCTTAGTAATAGGGTCCTACGAGCAGTACTTC.

The V and J genes are TRBV23-1 and TRBJ2-7, with 11 bases aligning to TRBD2. TRBV23-1 belongs to the ORF category, with a function that is uncertain. The CDR3 is 19 residues long. V was clipped by 7 bases and J by 0 bases; unmatched bases: 17. Written as DNA, the CDR3 is TGCGCCAGCAACCAGGACAGCCCGATAGCGGGAGGGTCCTCCTACGAGCAGTACTTC. Encoded protein: CASNQDSPIAGGSSYEQYF.

This chain connects TRBV7-9 to TRBJ2-7; 13 bases agree with TRBD2. Trimming took 1 base from V and 0 from J; bases not matched to a gene: 3. This CDR3 contains 17 residues. Per germline, CDR1 SEHNR and CDR2 FQNEAQ (reference sequence). The DNA of the CDR3 is TGTGCCAGCAGCTTAGGGGGACTAGCGGGAATCTCCTACGAGCAGTACTTC. Protein sequence: CASSLGGLAGISYEQYF.

This chain connects TRBV30 to TRBJ2-7, with 9 bases aligning to TRBD1. With 3 bases clipped from V and 5 bases from J, the junction kept 8 bases outside the gene matches. From germline, CDR1 is GTSNPN and CDR2 SVGIG (reference sequence). There are 14 residues in the CDR3. Here the CDR3 reads CAWSGRDRVHEQYF. The CDR3 nucleotides read TGTGCCTGGAGCGGGCGGGACAGGGTACACGAGCAGTACTTC. Full variable domain (missing parts from reference TRBV30 and TRBJ2-7): SQTIHQWPATLVQPVGSPLSLECTVEGTSNPNLYWYRQAAGRGLQLLFYSVGIGQISSEVPQNLSASRPQDRQFILSSKKLLLSDSGFYLCAWSGRDRVHEQYFGPGTRLTVT.

V gene TRBV2 combines with J gene TRBJ2-7; TRBD2 aligns across 9 bases. This CDR3 comprises 14 residues. The V and J ends lost 6 bases and 7 bases, in that order; junction bases with no gene match: 10. Germline CDR1 is SNHLY and CDR2 is FYNNEI. The CDR3 loop reads CASRPGLASREQYF. The CDR3 nucleotides are TGTGCCAGCAGGCCCGGACTAGCGTCGCGGGAGCAGTACTTC.